This T cell receptor (beta chain) was retrieved from a study of OX40 agonist ivuxolimab in advanced cancers. Using immunoSEQ multiplex PCR, the repertoire was profiled, and TCRdb retains in-frame clones only, with some absent. This table holds 60,000 or so clones, around 83% found once. V gave up 3 bases and J gave up 0 bases, with 9 bases separating them. Germline CDR1 is MDHEN and CDR2 is SYDVKM. The CDR3 consists of 16 residues. This TCR came from an adult with an advanced solid tumor such as melanoma, head and neck, liver or kidney cancer. This chain joins TRBV28 and TRBJ1-6; D is unresolved. Material: CD4+ or CD8+ T cells sorted from blood, obtained in a trial of the OX40 agonist ivuxolimab. CDR3 sequence (DNA): TGTGCCAGCAGTTTTGACCTCCGCTCCTATAATTCACCCCTCCACTTT. Translating it yields CASSFDLRSYNSPLHF.